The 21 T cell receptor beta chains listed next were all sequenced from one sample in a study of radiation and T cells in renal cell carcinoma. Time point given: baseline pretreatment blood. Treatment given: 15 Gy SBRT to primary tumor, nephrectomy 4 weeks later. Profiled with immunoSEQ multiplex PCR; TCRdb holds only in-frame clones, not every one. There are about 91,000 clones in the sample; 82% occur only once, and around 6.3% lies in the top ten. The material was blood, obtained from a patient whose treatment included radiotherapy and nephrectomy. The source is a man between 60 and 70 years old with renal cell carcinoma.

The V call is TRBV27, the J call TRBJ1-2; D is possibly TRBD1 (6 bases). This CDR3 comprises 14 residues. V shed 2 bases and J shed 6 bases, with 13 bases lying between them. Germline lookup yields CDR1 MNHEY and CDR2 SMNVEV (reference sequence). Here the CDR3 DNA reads TGTGCCAGCAGTTTAAACAGGGTGGCCAATGGCTACACCTTC. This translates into CASSLNRVANGYTF.

CDR3 in DNA: TGTGCCAGCAGTTTTACTGGGGTTCAAGATACGCAGTATTTT. Translation gives CASSFTGVQDTQYF. The chain joins TRBV28 to TRBJ2-3; D gene uncertain. The germline V gene encodes CDR1 MDHEN and CDR2 SYDVKM. V dropped 3 bases and J dropped 5 bases, with 12 bases sitting between them. There are 14 residues in the CDR3.

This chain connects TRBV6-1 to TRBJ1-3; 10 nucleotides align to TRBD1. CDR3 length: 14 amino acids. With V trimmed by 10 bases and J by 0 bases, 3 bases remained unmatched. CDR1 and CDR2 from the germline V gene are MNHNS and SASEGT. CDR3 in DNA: TGTGCCACGGGACAGGGGAGCTCTGGAAACACCATATATTTT. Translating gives CATGQGSSGNTIYF.

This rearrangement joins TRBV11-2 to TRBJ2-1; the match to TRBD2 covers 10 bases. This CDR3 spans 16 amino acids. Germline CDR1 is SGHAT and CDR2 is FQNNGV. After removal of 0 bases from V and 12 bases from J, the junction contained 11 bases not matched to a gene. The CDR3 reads CASSLDRLIAGGGQFF. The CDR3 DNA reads TGTGCCAGCAGCTTAGATCGGTTGATAGCGGGAGGAGGGCAGTTCTTC. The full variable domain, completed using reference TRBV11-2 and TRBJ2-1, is EAGVAQSPRYKIIEKRQSVAFWCNPISGHATLYWYQQILGQGPKLLIQFQNNGVVDDSQLPKDRFSAERLKGVDSTLKIQPAKLEDSAVYLCASSLDRLIAGGGQFFGPGTRLTVL.

The CDR3 DNA reads TGTGCCAGCAGTTTCTATGGACAAGGCTACACCTTC. Amino acid sequence: CASSFYGQGYTF. The chain uses TRBV27 and TRBJ1-2; a possible D gene is TRBD1 (5 bases). The V end lost 3 bases, the J end lost 8 bases, and 10 bases lay between the germline ends. The CDR3 extends over 12 amino acids. Germline V gives CDR1 MNHEY, CDR2 SMNVEV (reference sequence).

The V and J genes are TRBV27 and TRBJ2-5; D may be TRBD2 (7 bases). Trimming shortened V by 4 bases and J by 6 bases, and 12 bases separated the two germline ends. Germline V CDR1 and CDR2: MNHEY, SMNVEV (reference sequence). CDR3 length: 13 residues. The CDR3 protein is CASSWGGAKTQYF. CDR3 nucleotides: TGTGCCAGCAGTTGGGGGGGGGCGAAGACCCAGTACTTC.

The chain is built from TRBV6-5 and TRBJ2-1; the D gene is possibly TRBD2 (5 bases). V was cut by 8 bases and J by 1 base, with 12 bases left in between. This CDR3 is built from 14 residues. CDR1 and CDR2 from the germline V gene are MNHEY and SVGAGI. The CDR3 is CASAVIASYNEQFF. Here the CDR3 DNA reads TGTGCCAGCGCCGTTATAGCGTCCTACAATGAGCAGTTCTTC.

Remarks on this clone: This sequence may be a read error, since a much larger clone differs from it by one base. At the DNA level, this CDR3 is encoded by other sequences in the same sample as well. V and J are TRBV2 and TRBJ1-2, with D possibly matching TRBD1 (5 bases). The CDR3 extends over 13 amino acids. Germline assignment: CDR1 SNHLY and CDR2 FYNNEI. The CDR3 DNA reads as TGTGCCAGCCACACCGGGACTACTCTTGGCTACACCTTT. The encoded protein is CASHTGTTLGYTF. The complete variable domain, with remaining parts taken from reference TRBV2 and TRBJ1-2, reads EPEVTQTPSHQVTQMGQEVILRCVPISNHLYFYWYRQILGQKVEFLVSFYNNEISEKSEIFDDQFSVERPDGSNFTLKIRSTKLEDSAMYFCASHTGTTLGYTFGSGTRLTVV.

CDR3: CASAAAWPDTQYF. CDR3 nucleotides: TGTGCCAGCGCCGCGGCTTGGCCAGATACGCAGTATTTT. The V and J genes are TRBV14 and TRBJ2-3; no clear D. CDR1 is SGHDN, CDR2 FVKESK, per germline. Trimming took 8 bases from V and 4 from J, leaving 13 bases between them. The CDR3 length is 13 residues.

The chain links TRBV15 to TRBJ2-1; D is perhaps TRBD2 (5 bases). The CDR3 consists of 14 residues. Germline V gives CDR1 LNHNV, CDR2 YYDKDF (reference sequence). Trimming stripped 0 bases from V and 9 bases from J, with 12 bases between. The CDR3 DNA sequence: TGTGCCACCAGCAGAGATCCTAGCACTGGTGAGCAGTTCTTC. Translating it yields CATSRDPSTGEQFF.

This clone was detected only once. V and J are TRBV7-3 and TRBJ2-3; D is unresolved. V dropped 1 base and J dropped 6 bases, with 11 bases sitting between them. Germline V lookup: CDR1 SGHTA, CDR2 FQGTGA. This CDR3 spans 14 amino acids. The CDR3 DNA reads TGTGCCAGCAGCTTAAACCCCTCGCCCGATACGCAGTATTTT. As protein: CASSLNPSPDTQYF.

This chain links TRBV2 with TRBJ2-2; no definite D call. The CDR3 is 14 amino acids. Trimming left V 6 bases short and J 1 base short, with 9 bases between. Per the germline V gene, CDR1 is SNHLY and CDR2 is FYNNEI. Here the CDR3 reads CASRAVMNTGELFF. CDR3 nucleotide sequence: TGTGCCAGCAGGGCGGTTATGAACACCGGGGAGCTGTTTTTT.

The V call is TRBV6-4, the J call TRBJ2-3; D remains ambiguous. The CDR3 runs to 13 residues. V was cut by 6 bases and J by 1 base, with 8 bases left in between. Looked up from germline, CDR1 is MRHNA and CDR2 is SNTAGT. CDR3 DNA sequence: TGTGCCAGCAGGGACGGCCGCACAGATACGCAGTATTTT. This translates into CASRDGRTDTQYF.

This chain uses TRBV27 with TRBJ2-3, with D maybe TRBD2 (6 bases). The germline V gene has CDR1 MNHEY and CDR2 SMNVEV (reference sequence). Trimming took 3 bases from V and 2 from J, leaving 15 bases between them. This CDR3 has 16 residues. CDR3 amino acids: CASSFQVRTTTDTQYF. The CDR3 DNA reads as TGTGCCAGCAGTTTCCAGGTCCGGACTACCACAGATACGCAGTATTTT.

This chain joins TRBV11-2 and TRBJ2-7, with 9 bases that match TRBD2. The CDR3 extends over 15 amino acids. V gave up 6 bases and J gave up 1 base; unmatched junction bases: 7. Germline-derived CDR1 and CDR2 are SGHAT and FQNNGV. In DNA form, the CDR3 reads TGTGCCAGCAGTTCGGGGCTAGCGGGATCCTACGAGCAGTACTTC. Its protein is CASSSGLAGSYEQYF. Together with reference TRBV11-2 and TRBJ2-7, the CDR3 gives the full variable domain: EAGVAQSPRYKIIEKRQSVAFWCNPISGHATLYWYQQILGQGPKLLIQFQNNGVVDDSQLPKDRFSAERLKGVDSTLKIQPAKLEDSAVYLCASSSGLAGSYEQYFGPGTRLTVT.

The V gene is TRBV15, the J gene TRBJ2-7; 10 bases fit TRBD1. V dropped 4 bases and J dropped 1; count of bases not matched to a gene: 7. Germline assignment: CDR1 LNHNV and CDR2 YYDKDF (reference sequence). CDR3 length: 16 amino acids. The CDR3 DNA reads TGTGCCACCAGCAAAGACAGGGGGCCCTTGTCCTACGAGCAGTACTTC. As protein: CATSKDRGPLSYEQYF.

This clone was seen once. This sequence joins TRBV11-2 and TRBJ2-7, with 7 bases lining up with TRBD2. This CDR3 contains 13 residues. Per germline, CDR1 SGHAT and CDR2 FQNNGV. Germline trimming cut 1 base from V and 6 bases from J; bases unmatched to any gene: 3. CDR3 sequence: CASSLVGGSEQYF. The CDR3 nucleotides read TGTGCCAGCAGCTTAGTGGGAGGGAGCGAGCAGTACTTC.

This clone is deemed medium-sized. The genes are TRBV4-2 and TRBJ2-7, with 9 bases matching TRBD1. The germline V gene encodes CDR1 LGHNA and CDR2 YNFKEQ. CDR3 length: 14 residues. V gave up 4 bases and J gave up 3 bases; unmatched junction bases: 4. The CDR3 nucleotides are TGTGCCAGCAGCCGGGGACAGGGCAACTACGAGCAGTACTTC. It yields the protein CASSRGQGNYEQYF.

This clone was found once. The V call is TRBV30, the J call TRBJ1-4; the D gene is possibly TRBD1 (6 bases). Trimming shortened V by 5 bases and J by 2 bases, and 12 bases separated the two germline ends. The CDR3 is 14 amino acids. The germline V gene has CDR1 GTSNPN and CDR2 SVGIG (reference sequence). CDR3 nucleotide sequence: TGTGCCTGGGCAACAGGGACCACTAATGAAAAACTGTTTTTT. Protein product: CAWATGTTNEKLFF. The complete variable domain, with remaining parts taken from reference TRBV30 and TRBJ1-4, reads SQTIHQWPATLVQPVGSPLSLECTVEGTSNPNLYWYRQAAGRGLQLLFYSVGIGQISSEVPQNLSASRPQDRQFILSSKKLLLSDSGFYLCAWATGTTNEKLFFGSGTQLSVL.

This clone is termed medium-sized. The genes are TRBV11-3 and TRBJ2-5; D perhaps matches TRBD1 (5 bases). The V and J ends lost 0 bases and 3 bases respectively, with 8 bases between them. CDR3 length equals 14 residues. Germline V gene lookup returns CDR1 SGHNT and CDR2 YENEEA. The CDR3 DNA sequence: TGTGCCAGCAGCTTAGACAGGGAAAAAGAGACCCAGTACTTC. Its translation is CASSLDREKETQYF.

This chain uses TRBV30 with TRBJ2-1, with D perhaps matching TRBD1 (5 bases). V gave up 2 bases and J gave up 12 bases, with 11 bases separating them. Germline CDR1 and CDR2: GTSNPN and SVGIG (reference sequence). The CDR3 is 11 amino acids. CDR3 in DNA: TGTGCCTGGAGTTTCCCCCAGGGGCAGTTCTTC. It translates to CAWSFPQGQFF.